This T cell receptor (beta chain) was documented in a study of siplizumab effects on memory and regulatory T cells. Study findings and constraints: Tregs proliferating in siplizumab cultures lacked confirmation of their suppressive function. Naive T cells were seemingly more diverse than memory cells, and major contributions to the alloresponse seemed to be made by them. Of the proliferating CD4+ or CD8+ clones, roughly 75-96% lacked a naive or memory phenotype that could be assigned. Among alloreactive clones, only a minor fraction mapped to unstimulated subsets.

The CDR3 is made up of 15 amino acids. CDR1 is SGHTA and CDR2 is FQGNSA in the germline V gene. V lost 2 bases, J lost 6 bases, and 4 bases stayed unmatched. Using immunoSEQ multiplex PCR, the repertoire was profiled, and TCRdb retains in-frame clones only, with some absent. The sample lists around 87,000 clones, 85% to 90% occurring once. Comment on this clone: Its specificity is unknown.

The rearrangement joins TRBV7-2 to TRBJ2-1; TRBD1 agrees at 10 bases. The clonotype originates from a human donor in good health. Sequencing input: CD4+ T cells sorted from blood. CDR3 DNA sequence: TGTGCCAGCAGCTTACTGGGACAGGGGTCCAATGAGCAGTTCTTC. Its protein product is CASSLLGQGSNEQFF.